One and the same sample provided the 25 T cell receptor beta chains below, sequenced in a study of cytomegalovirus exposure and HLA in healthy donors (dated by TCRdb to 2016 to 2017). Receptor libraries were prepared by the immunoSEQ multiplex PCR assay. For the multiplex PCR, a mixture combining 60 forward primers for TCR Vbeta segments and 13 reverse primers for TCR Jbeta segments was used. TCRdb's version of the immuneACCESS table is confined to in-frame rearrangements and falls short of the full clone set. An unresolved V gene accounts for under half of the shortfall where checked; the remainder is of unknown origin. The sample table lists roughly 62,000 clones, about 77% of them with a count of one. Together, the top ten hold under 7% of the sample. Sequenced input: PBMCs. The origin of the receptors is a woman between 25 and 40 years old in good health and CMV-seronegative.

The gene calls are TRBV10-3 and TRBJ2-1; a weak D match, TRBD2 (6 bases). Germline V gives CDR1 ENHRY, CDR2 SYGVKD. The CDR3 length is 14 residues. Trimming pared 7 bases from V and 3 bases from J, leaving 13 bases between. The CDR3: CAINPGLSYNEQFF. The CDR3 DNA reads as TGTGCCATCAATCCGGGACTCAGCTACAATGAGCAGTTCTTC.

The gene calls are TRBV9 and TRBJ1-2, with a weak D call TRBD1 (5 bases). Deletions cut 4 bases from V and 2 bases from J, with 15 bases between. Per germline, CDR1 SGDLS and CDR2 YYNGEE. The CDR3 runs to 15 residues. The CDR3, as DNA: TGTGCCAGCAGCCGCTCCGGGACTGGGAACTATGGCTACACCTTC. Its translation is CASSRSGTGNYGYTF.

The chain joins TRBV4-3 to TRBJ2-1; TRBD2 matches 11 bases. With V trimmed by 1 base and J by 6 bases, 11 bases remained unmatched. The CDR3 has 18 residues. Germline assignment: CDR1 LGHNA and CDR2 YSLEER. The CDR3 region has the DNA TGCGCCAGCAGCCAAGTGCTAGCGGGAGGATTAGGGGGCAATGAGCAGTTCTTC. Its translation: CASSQVLAGGLGGNEQFF.

This clone was found once. The genes are TRBV6-1 and TRBJ2-7, with a tentative D call TRBD1 (6 bases). The V end was cut by 6 bases, the J end by 0 bases, with 15 bases between. The germline V gene encodes CDR1 MNHNS and CDR2 SASEGT. The CDR3 is made up of 15 amino acids. The CDR3: CASRVDSLLSYEQYF. The CDR3 DNA reads as TGTGCCAGCAGGGTGGACAGCCTTCTCTCCTACGAGCAGTACTTC.

The V call is TRBV9, the J call TRBJ2-1; D remains ambiguous. Deletions cut 1 base from V and 9 bases from J, with 14 bases between. The CDR3 sequence is 14 residues long. Germline values: CDR1 SGDLS, CDR2 YYNGEE. DNA of the CDR3: TGTGCCAGCAGCGTAAATTGGGCGATATCTGAGCAGTTCTTC. It encodes CASSVNWAISEQFF.

The chain recombines TRBV6-4 with TRBJ2-6; weak D call: TRBD1 (6 bases). Germline V CDR1 and CDR2: MRHNA, SNTAGT. The germline V and J ends were trimmed by 3 bases and 4 bases, with 7 bases remaining between them. This CDR3 is 14 amino acids long. The CDR3 DNA reads TGTGCCAGCAGTGAGGGGGCGGGGGCCAACGTCCTGACTTTC. Amino acids: CASSEGAGANVLTF.

The J gene is TRBJ1-1, the V gene TRBV2; D uncertain. From germline, CDR1 is SNHLY and CDR2 FYNNEI. V lost 4 bases, J lost 8 bases, and 8 bases lay in between. This CDR3 has 11 amino acids. CDR3: CASSVVTEAFF. DNA of the CDR3: TGTGCCAGCAGTGTTGTGACAGAAGCTTTCTTT.

This chain connects TRBV10-3 to TRBJ1-3, with no clear D. The V and J ends lost 5 bases and 3 bases respectively, with 11 bases between them. Germline values: CDR1 ENHRY, CDR2 SYGVKD. The CDR3 consists of 14 residues. DNA for the CDR3: TGTGCCATCAGTACTCAAGAGATTGGAAACACCATATATTTT. This encodes CAISTQEIGNTIYF.

This chain uses TRBV7-9 with TRBJ2-7, with 7 bases lining up with TRBD2. The germline CDR1 and CDR2 sequences are SEHNR and FQNEAQ (reference sequence). The V segment lost 4 bases and the J segment 3 bases; nucleotides outside the gene matches: 9. The CDR3 covers 15 residues. DNA for the CDR3: TGTGCCAGCAGCTCGGACGGGGGACTATACTACGAGCAGTACGTC. Translated, it gives CASSSDGGLYYEQYV.

This clone was seen only a few times. The chain couples TRBV6-5 to TRBJ1-1, with TRBD1 matching over 11 bases. CDR1 is MNHEY, CDR2 SVGAGI, per germline. V lost 6 bases and J lost 1; bases outside the gene matches: 4. The CDR3 loop spans 15 amino acids. DNA of the CDR3: TGTGCCAGCAGCCCGGACAGGGGGCAGAACACTGAAGCTTTCTTT. It specifies CASSPDRGQNTEAFF.

The V gene is TRBV30, the J gene TRBJ2-1; TRBD1 might be the D (6 bases). Between the trimmed V and J ends, which lost 3 bases and 0 bases, there was a span of 15 bases. In germline, CDR1 is GTSNPN, CDR2 SVGIG (reference sequence). The CDR3 is 16 residues long. The CDR3 loop is CAWSIAGGDSYNEQFF. As DNA, the CDR3 is TGTGCCTGGAGCATCGCTGGGGGCGACTCCTACAATGAGCAGTTCTTC.

This clone has just one count. The rearrangement links TRBV4-2 to TRBJ2-6, with a possible D match to TRBD1 (6 bases). Trimming pared 4 bases from V and 4 bases from J, leaving 26 bases between. The CDR3 totals 20 residues. Per the germline V gene, CDR1 is LGHNA and CDR2 is YNFKEQ. The CDR3 DNA reads TGTGCCAGCAGCCCAGCCCCCCCGGGACAACTGTTAGGGGGGGCCAACGTCCTGACTTTC. It codes for CASSPAPPGQLLGGANVLTF.

This chain connects TRBV2 to TRBJ2-5; D is uncertain. The assigned J gene may be wrong: the sequence end matches TRBJ2-7 better. The CDR3 runs to 12 residues. Germline V gene sequence: CDR1 SNHLY, CDR2 FYNNEI. The CDR3 nucleotides are TGTGCCAGCAAGTCTAACAGCTACGAGCAGTACTTC. Amino acids: CASKSNSYEQYF.

V gene TRBV28 combines with J gene TRBJ1-2; 11 bases are a match to TRBD1. V shed 5 bases, J shed 5 bases, and the junction held 7 bases outside the gene matches. In germline, CDR1 is MDHEN, CDR2 SYDVKM. The CDR3 is 15 amino acids. The DNA for the CDR3 is TGTGCCAGCAGTGGATCCGGGACAGGGGGATATGGCTACACCTTC. Translation gives CASSGSGTGGYGYTF.

The chain employs TRBV28 and TRBJ2-3, with 15 bases identical to TRBD2. The length of the CDR3 is 19 residues. Trimming cost V 0 bases and J 1 base; bases outside gene matches: 5. The germline V gene encodes CDR1 MDHEN and CDR2 SYDVKM. CDR3 amino acids: CASSLCRTSGRGCTDTQYF. The DNA for the CDR3 is TGTGCCAGCAGTTTATGCCGGACTAGCGGGAGGGGATGCACAGATACGCAGTATTTT.

The gene calls are TRBV5-4 and TRBJ2-3; TRBD2 might be the D (6 bases). This CDR3 is 11 amino acids long. Germline V gives CDR1 SGHNT, CDR2 YYREEE (reference sequence). DNA of the CDR3: TGTGCGGCGGGGTACACAGATACGCAGTATTTT. Translation: CAAGYTDTQYF.

This clone came up once. The rearrangement joins TRBV6-5 to TRBJ2-3, with 10 bases fitting TRBD2. Germline CDR1 MNHEY, CDR2 SVGAGI. J lost 5 bases, V lost 4 bases, and 9 bases had no gene match. This CDR3 comprises 16 residues. The CDR3, as DNA: TGTGCCAGCAGTTTTGCTAGCGGGAGCCGTATAGATACGCAGTATTTT. Residues: CASSFASGSRIDTQYF.

In DNA form, the CDR3 reads TGTGCCAGCAGCCCAACGCCGTATCGGACAGCCTCCTACGAGCAGTACTTC. Its protein is CASSPTPYRTASYEQYF. This chain joins TRBV14 and TRBJ2-5; a possible D gene is TRBD1 (6 bases). The J call may be faulty, since TRBJ2-7 better matches the DNA end. Germline V gene data show CDR1 as SGHDN and CDR2 as FVKESK. The length of the CDR3 is 17 residues.

V usage is TRBV18 and J usage is TRBJ2-1; TRBD1 matches at 7 bases. The CDR3 consists of 15 residues. V lost 3 bases to trimming and J lost 4 bases; unmatched junction nucleotides: 6. The germline V gene encodes CDR1 KGHSH and CDR2 LQKENI. The CDR3: CASSPPAQGYNEQFF. The CDR3, as DNA: TGTGCCAGCTCACCCCCTGCACAGGGGTACAATGAGCAGTTCTTC.

In this sample, this clone turned up once. The chain has TRBV30 and TRBJ1-2, with 9 bases aligning to TRBD1. CDR1 is GTSNPN, CDR2 SVGIG, per germline (reference sequence). This CDR3 comprises 14 residues. The trim removed 0 bases at V and 7 bases at J, leaving 6 bases unmatched. The CDR3 nucleotides read TGTGCCTGGAGTGTTGGGACAGGGTCTGTTGGCTACACCTTC. Translation gives CAWSVGTGSVGYTF.

The gene calls are TRBV6-5 and TRBJ1-2; 7 bases are shared with TRBD1. CDR1 is MNHEY and CDR2 is SVGAGI in the germline V gene. The V and J ends lost 2 bases and 6 bases, in that order; junction bases with no gene match: 0. This CDR3 is 12 amino acids long. CDR3 nucleotide sequence: TGTGCCAGCAGTTACACAGGGGATGGCTACACCTTC. It codes for CASSYTGDGYTF.

A single count supports this clone. The chain uses TRBV27 and TRBJ1-2; 10 bases are shared with TRBD1. Germline lookup yields CDR1 MNHEY and CDR2 SMNVEV (reference sequence). V lost 11 bases and J lost 4; bases outside the gene matches: 10. This CDR3 has 14 amino acids. The CDR3 DNA reads TGTGCCTGCTCCGACAGGGGGCCAGGCTATGGCTACACCTTC. Translation gives CACSDRGPGYGYTF.

The V gene is TRBV30, the J gene TRBJ2-4, with D uncertain. From germline, CDR1 is GTSNPN and CDR2 SVGIG (reference sequence). This CDR3 contains 13 residues. With 0 bases removed from V and 4 bases from J, the gap between germline ends came to 7 bases. The CDR3 sequence is CAWSVARKNIQYF. The CDR3 nucleotides read TGTGCCTGGAGTGTAGCCCGGAAAAACATTCAGTACTTC.

The chain links TRBV10-2 to TRBJ2-1; 8 bases are a match to TRBD2. This CDR3 contains 15 residues. With V trimmed by 7 bases and J by 3 bases, 8 bases remained unmatched. CDR1 and CDR2 (germline): WSHSY, SAAADI. This CDR3 reads CASTLTGGNYNEQFF. The CDR3 DNA reads as TGCGCCAGCACCCTAACGGGAGGGAACTACAATGAGCAGTTCTTC.

The chain couples TRBV5-1 to TRBJ2-1; D gene uncertain. The V end lost 2 bases, the J end lost 8 bases, and 14 bases lay between the germline ends. CDR3 length: 14 residues. Germline values: CDR1 SGHRS, CDR2 YFSETQ. The CDR3 DNA reads TGCGCCAGCAGCTTAAGTGACTCTTTGGATGAGCAGTTCTTC. Its protein product is CASSLSDSLDEQFF.